These T cell receptor beta chains were read from a single sample in a study of T-cell memory formation after mild COVID-19. TCRdb fed the 5' RACE reads into MiXCR, producing one record per CDR3 protein. The data hold about 180,000 distinct CDR3 sequences, with under 20% observed a single time. Sequencing was carried out using PBMCs or a T cell subset sorted from them (not recorded which). Receptor source: a man between 18 and 35 years old who had mild COVID-19 (a few samples of this study predate the infection). Cell type and time point are not known. The CDR3 runs from the conserved cysteine through the conserved F or W. D genes are given only for firm matches. Size tells how often a clone was seen (once, few, many) or the class of an expanded clone, and some rows leave it out.

CDR3 protein: CASSRSSGGTDTQYF; CDR3 DNA: TGTGCCTCAAGTCGTAGTAGCGGGGGCACAGATACGCAGTATTTT; clone size: -; J gene: TRBJ2-3; D gene: TRBD2; V gene: TRBV10-3
CDR3 protein: CASSNRRQETQYF; CDR3 DNA: TGTGCCAGCAGTAATCGGAGGCAAGAGACCCAGTACTTC; clone size: -; J gene: TRBJ2-5; D gene: -; V gene: TRBV3-1
CDR3 protein: CASSRQASGGNTGELFF; CDR3 DNA: TGCGCCAGCAGCCGCCAAGCCAGCGGGGGTAACACCGGGGAGCTGTTTTTT; clone size: -; J gene: TRBJ2-2; D gene: TRBD2; V gene: TRBV4-3
CDR3 protein: CASTKGLAGGNEQFF; CDR3 DNA: TGTGCCAGCACCAAGGGACTAGCGGGGGGGAATGAGCAGTTCTTC; clone size: -; J gene: TRBJ2-1; D gene: TRBD2; V gene: TRBV7-2
CDR3 protein: CAISPLTGTYEQYF; CDR3 DNA: TGTGCCATCAGCCCTCTGACCGGCACCTACGAGCAGTACTTC; clone size: few; J gene: TRBJ2-7; D gene: -; V gene: TRBV10-3
CDR3 protein: CSAYSPGHINQPQHF; CDR3 DNA: TGCAGTGCGTACTCACCGGGACATATTAATCAGCCCCAGCATTTT; clone size: -; J gene: TRBJ1-5; D gene: -; V gene: TRBV20-1
CDR3 protein: CASSVDHKGQPQHF; CDR3 DNA: TGTGCCAGCAGCGTAGATCACAAAGGGCAGCCCCAGCATTTT; clone size: -; J gene: TRBJ1-5; D gene: -; V gene: TRBV9
CDR3 protein: CASRFGGGSPLHF; CDR3 DNA: TGTGCCAGCAGGTTTGGGGGCGGTTCACCCCTCCACTTT; clone size: -; J gene: TRBJ1-6; D gene: -; V gene: TRBV27
CDR3 protein: CASSYDRGYEQYF; CDR3 DNA: TGTGCCAGCAGTTACGACAGGGGGTACGAGCAGTACTTC; clone size: -; J gene: TRBJ2-7; D gene: TRBD1; V gene: TRBV6-6
CDR3 protein: CASSLVAGGLESATQYF; CDR3 DNA: TGTGCCAGCAGCTTAGTAGCGGGGGGGCTCGAGTCTGCTACGCAGTATTTT; clone size: -; J gene: TRBJ2-3; D gene: TRBD2; V gene: TRBV7-2
CDR3 protein: CASSQGGGQETQYF; CDR3 DNA: TGCGCCAGCAGCCAAGGTGGGGGACAAGAGACCCAGTACTTC; clone size: many; J gene: TRBJ2-5; D gene: -; V gene: TRBV4-1
CDR3 protein: CASRWKKSYGYTF; CDR3 DNA: TGTGCCAGCAGGTGGAAAAAGTCCTATGGCTACACCTTC; clone size: -; J gene: TRBJ1-2; D gene: -; V gene: TRBV5-6
CDR3 protein: CAIRLALTDTQYF; CDR3 DNA: TGTGCCATCAGGCTAGCCCTGACAGATACGCAGTATTTT; clone size: few; J gene: TRBJ2-3; D gene: -; V gene: TRBV10-3
CDR3 protein: CASSQRTSGAGETQYF; CDR3 DNA: TGCGCCAGCAGCCAAAGGACTAGCGGGGCGGGAGAGACCCAGTACTTC; clone size: -; J gene: TRBJ2-5; D gene: TRBD2; V gene: TRBV5-1
CDR3 protein: CASSAQGVYEQYF; CDR3 DNA: TGTGCCAGCAGTGCACAGGGTGTCTACGAGCAGTACTTC; clone size: -; J gene: TRBJ2-7; D gene: -; V gene: TRBV12-3/TRBV12-4
CDR3 protein: CASSFRGAGEQFF; CDR3 DNA: TGTGCCAGCAGTTTTAGGGGGGCAGGAGAGCAGTTCTTC; clone size: -; J gene: TRBJ2-1; D gene: -; V gene: TRBV12-3/TRBV12-4
CDR3 protein: CASSQGGHQPQHF; CDR3 DNA: TGTGCCAGCAGTCAAGGGGGGCACCAGCCCCAGCATTTT; clone size: -; J gene: TRBJ1-5; D gene: -; V gene: TRBV12-3/TRBV12-4
CDR3 protein: CASSPQGAGDGYTF; CDR3 DNA: TGTGCCAGCTCACCCCAGGGGGCTGGAGATGGCTACACCTTC; clone size: -; J gene: TRBJ1-2; D gene: TRBD1; V gene: TRBV18
CDR3 protein: CASSQTSGGGETQYF; CDR3 DNA: TGTGCCAGCAGCCAGACTAGCGGGGGTGGTGAGACCCAGTACTTC; clone size: -; J gene: TRBJ2-5; D gene: TRBD2; V gene: TRBV11-2
CDR3 protein: CSAREGGGFKETQYF; CDR3 DNA: TGCAGTGCTAGAGAAGGCGGGGGGTTTAAAGAGACCCAGTACTTC; clone size: -; J gene: TRBJ2-5; D gene: TRBD2; V gene: TRBV20-1
CDR3 protein: CASSFPGGADGYTF; CDR3 DNA: TGTGCCAGCAGCTTCCCCGGCGGGGCGGATGGCTACACCTTC; clone size: -; J gene: TRBJ1-2; D gene: -; V gene: TRBV7-2
CDR3 protein: CASSPGLAKNTEAFF; CDR3 DNA: TGTGCCAGCAGCCCGGGACTAGCAAAGAACACTGAAGCTTTCTTT; clone size: many; J gene: TRBJ1-1; D gene: -; V gene: TRBV7-2
CDR3 protein: CASSSSQGATNEKLFF; CDR3 DNA: TGCGCCAGCAGCTCTTCCCAGGGCGCAACTAATGAAAAACTGTTTTTT; clone size: many; J gene: TRBJ1-4; D gene: -; V gene: TRBV5-1
CDR3 protein: CASRLGGGDTQYF; CDR3 DNA: TGTGCCAGCAGACTAGGGGGGGGAGATACGCAGTATTTT; clone size: -; J gene: TRBJ2-3; D gene: -; V gene: TRBV12-3/TRBV12-4
CDR3 protein: CSARATSFEAFF; CDR3 DNA: TGCAGTGCTAGAGCCACCAGTTTCGAAGCTTTCTTT; clone size: -; J gene: TRBJ1-1; D gene: -; V gene: TRBV20-1
CDR3 protein: CASSRDRANTGELFF; CDR3 DNA: TGTGCCAGCAGTCGGGACAGAGCGAACACCGGGGAGCTGTTTTTT; clone size: -; J gene: TRBJ2-2; D gene: TRBD1; V gene: TRBV4-2
CDR3 protein: CASSPASKTQYF; CDR3 DNA: TGTGCCAGCAGCCCGGCGTCGAAGACCCAGTACTTC; clone size: -; J gene: TRBJ2-5; D gene: -; V gene: TRBV14
CDR3 protein: CASSQTPDRGHGYTF; CDR3 DNA: TGCGCCAGCAGCCAAACGCCGGACAGGGGACATGGCTACACCTTC; clone size: -; J gene: TRBJ1-2; D gene: TRBD1; V gene: TRBV5-1
CDR3 protein: CASSPTPSGGTGELFF; CDR3 DNA: TGTGCCAGCAGCCCCACCCCAAGCGGGGGGACCGGGGAGCTGTTTTTT; clone size: -; J gene: TRBJ2-2; D gene: TRBD2; V gene: TRBV7-3
CDR3 protein: CASSFEVYGYTF; CDR3 DNA: TGTGCCAGCAGCTTTGAAGTTTATGGCTACACCTTC; clone size: many; J gene: TRBJ1-2; D gene: -; V gene: TRBV7-2
CDR3 protein: CSASNNDIQYF; CDR3 DNA: TGCAGTGCTAGTAATAACGACATTCAGTACTTC; clone size: -; J gene: TRBJ2-4; D gene: -; V gene: TRBV20-1
CDR3 protein: CASSLGPNNEQFF; CDR3 DNA: TGCGCCAGCAGCTTAGGACCCAACAATGAGCAGTTCTTC; clone size: many; J gene: TRBJ2-1; D gene: -; V gene: TRBV5-1
CDR3 protein: CSASSGPNQPQHF; CDR3 DNA: TGCAGTGCTAGTTCGGGGCCCAATCAGCCCCAGCATTTT; clone size: few; J gene: TRBJ1-5; D gene: -; V gene: TRBV20-1
CDR3 protein: CASSVGMGPSYGYTF; CDR3 DNA: TGTGCCAGCAGCGTAGGGATGGGACCAAGCTATGGCTACACCTTC; clone size: -; J gene: TRBJ1-2; D gene: -; V gene: TRBV9
CDR3 protein: CSARDPSENSPLHF; CDR3 DNA: TGCAGTGCTAGAGATCCCAGTGAAAATTCACCCCTCCACTTT; clone size: few; J gene: TRBJ1-6; D gene: -; V gene: TRBV20-1
CDR3 protein: CASSPSLSPDTQYF; CDR3 DNA: TGTGCCAGCAGCCCCTCCCTAAGCCCAGATACGCAGTATTTT; clone size: -; J gene: TRBJ2-3; D gene: -; V gene: TRBV7-7
CDR3 protein: CASSRIPNTEAFF; CDR3 DNA: TGTGCCAGCAGCCGGATTCCTAACACTGAAGCTTTCTTT; clone size: few; J gene: TRBJ1-1; D gene: -; V gene: TRBV12-3/TRBV12-4
CDR3 protein: CASSLRRNTGELFF; CDR3 DNA: TGTGCCAGCAGCTTACGCAGGAACACCGGGGAGCTGTTTTTT; clone size: -; J gene: TRBJ2-2; D gene: -; V gene: TRBV7-2
CDR3 protein: CASSVGRTGGNGYTF; CDR3 DNA: TGTGCCAGCAGCGTAGGGCGGACAGGGGGCAATGGCTACACCTTC; clone size: -; J gene: TRBJ1-2; D gene: TRBD1; V gene: TRBV9
CDR3 protein: CASSQDPGVAEAFF; CDR3 DNA: TGCGCCAGCAGCCAAGATCCGGGAGTGGCTGAAGCTTTCTTT; clone size: few; J gene: TRBJ1-1; D gene: -; V gene: TRBV4-3
CDR3 protein: CASSYPGQGGSGAFF; CDR3 DNA: TGTGCCAGCAGTTACCCAGGACAGGGGGGCTCTGGAGCTTTCTTT; clone size: few; J gene: TRBJ1-1; D gene: TRBD1; V gene: TRBV6-5
CDR3 protein: CASSVGGGEETQYF; CDR3 DNA: TGCGCCAGCAGCGTTGGCGGGGGCGAGGAGACCCAGTACTTC; clone size: many; J gene: TRBJ2-5; D gene: -; V gene: TRBV5-1
CDR3 protein: CASSFDKNYYNSPLHF; CDR3 DNA: TGTGCCAGCAGTTTTGACAAAAACTACTATAATTCACCCCTCCACTTT; clone size: -; J gene: TRBJ1-6; D gene: -; V gene: TRBV12-3/TRBV12-4
CDR3 protein: CAIKESNQPQHF; CDR3 DNA: TGTGCCATCAAGGAGAGCAATCAGCCCCAGCATTTT; clone size: few; J gene: TRBJ1-5; D gene: -; V gene: TRBV10-3
CDR3 protein: CASSLAQRGGGDTQYF; CDR3 DNA: TGTGCCAGCAGCTTAGCTCAACGGGGGGGTGGAGATACGCAGTATTTT; clone size: few; J gene: TRBJ2-3; D gene: TRBD2; V gene: TRBV7-6
CDR3 protein: CASSWTGQGDYEQYF; CDR3 DNA: TGTGCCAGCAGCTGGACGGGACAGGGTGACTACGAGCAGTACTTC; clone size: few; J gene: TRBJ2-7; D gene: TRBD1; V gene: TRBV7-9
CDR3 protein: CASSLGGGGRTDTQYF; CDR3 DNA: TGTGCCAGCAGCTTAGGAGGGGGGGGGCGCACAGATACGCAGTATTTT; clone size: once; J gene: TRBJ2-3; D gene: -; V gene: TRBV7-2
CDR3 protein: CATSRGTSSDEQFF; CDR3 DNA: TGTGCCACCAGCAGGGGGACTAGTTCCGATGAGCAGTTCTTC; clone size: -; J gene: TRBJ2-1; D gene: TRBD2; V gene: TRBV15
CDR3 protein: CASSLQEAETQYF; CDR3 DNA: TGTGCCAGCAGTTTGCAGGAAGCAGAGACCCAGTACTTC; clone size: few; J gene: TRBJ2-5; D gene: -; V gene: TRBV27